This entry lists 21 T cell receptor beta chains sequenced from one sample in a study of blood T cell repertoires in COVID-19. Sequenced by immunoSEQ multiplex PCR; TCRdb stores in-frame clones only, minus some. The sample lists 210,000 or so clones; roughly 80% were seen once. Sample: peripheral blood. The receptors were sampled from a woman over 75 with acute or convalescent COVID-19.

The chain recombines TRBV27 with TRBJ2-2; 8 bases match TRBD1. This CDR3 is 16 amino acids long. Trimming took 2 bases from V and 1 from J; bases not matched to a gene: 3. Germline CDR1 MNHEY, CDR2 SMNVEV (reference sequence). The CDR3 loop is CASSLRTGRNTGELFF. DNA of the CDR3: TGTGCCAGCAGTTTAAGGACAGGGAGGAACACCGGGGAGCTGTTTTTT.

The chain couples TRBV6-5 to TRBJ2-2; maybe TRBD1 (5 bases). The CDR3 contains 14 residues. The V end was cut by 7 bases, the J end by 1 base, with 10 bases between. From germline, CDR1 is MNHEY and CDR2 SVGAGI. The CDR3 is CASTPQGNTGELFF. The CDR3 nucleotides read TGTGCCAGCACTCCTCAGGGGAACACCGGGGAGCTGTTTTTT.

The rearrangement joins TRBV2 to TRBJ1-4; D call uncertain. This CDR3 spans 12 amino acids. Trimming removed 5 bases at V and 4 bases at J, with 5 bases between. CDR1 SNHLY and CDR2 FYNNEI come from the germline V gene. The CDR3 bases are TGTGCCAGCAGTCTACGTAATGAAAAACTGTTTTTT. Its translation: CASSLRNEKLFF.

The chain recombines TRBV6-2 or TRBV6-3 with TRBJ1-5, with D hard to call. This CDR3 comprises 15 residues. CDR1 MNHEY and CDR2 SVGEGT come from the germline V gene. V was trimmed by 4 bases and J by 7 bases, leaving 17 bases between them. In DNA form, the CDR3 reads TGTGCCAGCAGTTCTACCCGGGCCCCGGGACAGCCCCAGCATTTT. This translates into CASSSTRAPGQPQHF.

This clone was observed a few times. The V and J genes are TRBV7-8 and TRBJ1-2; D gene uncertain. V gave up 1 base and J gave up 8 bases, with 14 bases separating them. Germline CDR1 SGHVS, CDR2 FQNEAQ. The length of the CDR3 is 14 residues. This CDR3 reads CASSLGDNPKGYTF. The CDR3 bases are TGTGCCAGCAGCTTAGGAGACAATCCAAAAGGCTACACCTTC. The whole variable domain, filled in from reference TRBV7-8 and TRBJ1-2, reads GAGVSQSPRYKVAKRGQDVALRCDPISGHVSLFWYQQALGQGPEFLTYFQNEAQLDKSGLPSDRFFAERPEGSVSTLKIQRTQQEDSAVYLCASSLGDNPKGYTFGSGTRLTVV.

This chain joins TRBV4-1 and TRBJ1-5; D gene uncertain. CDR1 MGHRA and CDR2 YSYEKL come from the germline V gene. V lost 0 bases, J lost 4 bases, and 13 bases lay in between. The CDR3 consists of 16 residues. The CDR3: CASSQDVGDKNQPQHF. The CDR3 DNA reads as TGCGCCAGCAGCCAAGATGTGGGAGACAAAAATCAGCCCCAGCATTTT.

The CDR3 here is CASSSGQSNQPQHF. CDR3 nucleotide sequence: TGCGCCAGCAGCTCGGGACAGAGCAATCAGCCCCAGCATTTT. The chain couples TRBV5-1 to TRBJ1-5, with TRBD1 matching 7 bases. Germline V gives CDR1 SGHRS, CDR2 YFSETQ. Losses at the gene ends were 3 bases for V and 1 base for J; bases not matched to a gene: 1. The CDR3 is 14 amino acids.

This chain joins TRBV7-2 and TRBJ1-2; 9 bases map to TRBD1. The CDR3 has 14 amino acids. In germline, CDR1 is SGHTA, CDR2 FQGNSA. Unmatched junction bases numbered 7, after V lost 3 bases and J lost 8 bases. This CDR3 reads CASSFAGTGKGYTF. CDR3 bases: TGTGCCAGCAGCTTTGCCGGGACAGGGAAGGGCTACACCTTC.

The chain links TRBV10-3 to TRBJ2-5; D possibly corresponds to TRBD1 (5 bases). Germline-derived CDR1 and CDR2 are ENHRY and SYGVKD. With 4 bases removed from V and 1 base from J, the gap between germline ends came to 7 bases. The CDR3 length is 13 residues. The CDR3 nucleotides are TGTGCCATCAGTGCGACAGTCCAAGAGACCCAGTACTTC. It is translated as CAISATVQETQYF.

J is TRBJ2-3 and V is TRBV13; no clear D gene. The CDR3 is made up of 14 amino acids. The ends were cut back, 7 bases at V and 2 bases at J, with 13 bases in the middle. Germline V gene lookup returns CDR1 PRHDT and CDR2 FYEKMQ (reference sequence). DNA for the CDR3: TGTGCCAGCACCCTAAACTGGGCCACAGATACGCAGTATTTT. This codes for CASTLNWATDTQYF.

J is TRBJ1-6 and V is TRBV5-4; unclear D gene. The CDR3 consists of 17 residues. Trimming removed 3 bases at V and 7 bases at J, with 20 bases between. Germline V gene lookup returns CDR1 SGHNT and CDR2 YYREEE (reference sequence). The CDR3 loop reads CASSSGGGGALNSPLHF. The CDR3 nucleotides are TGTGCCAGCAGCTCCGGAGGCGGCGGAGCTCTCAATTCACCCCTCCACTTT.

The chain's CDR3 is CASSDQGLTDTQYF. The CDR3 bases are TGTGCCAGCAGTGATCAGGGGCTCACAGATACGCAGTATTTT. The genes are TRBV7-6 and TRBJ2-3, with D maybe TRBD1 (6 bases). This CDR3 has 14 residues. CDR1 SGHVS and CDR2 FNYEAQ come from the germline V gene. V lost 6 bases to trimming and J lost 2 bases, with 12 bases between them. Full variable domain (missing parts from reference TRBV7-6 and TRBJ2-3): GAGVSQSPRYKVTKRGQDVALRCDPISGHVSLYWYRQALGQGPEFLTYFNYEAQQDKSGLPNDRFSAERPEGSISTLTIQRTEQRDSAMYRCASSDQGLTDTQYFGPGTRLTVL.

The CDR3 nucleotides read TGTGCCAGTAGCACAGTTCAGGGCGAATATGGCTACACCTTC. Amino acids: CASSTVQGEYGYTF. This chain joins TRBV19 and TRBJ1-2; possibly TRBD1 for D (5 bases). The V end lost 6 bases, the J end lost 5 bases, and 16 bases lay between the germline ends. The V gene's germline CDR1 is LNHDA and CDR2 SQIVND (reference sequence). The CDR3 runs to 14 residues.

This chain connects TRBV18 to TRBJ2-1; D perhaps matches TRBD1 (6 bases). This CDR3 region has 15 residues. Germline V gives CDR1 KGHSH, CDR2 LQKENI. The ends were cut back, 0 bases at V and 7 bases at J, with 13 bases in the middle. The CDR3 sequence is CASSPPVQGNNEQFF. The CDR3 nucleotides read TGTGCCAGCTCACCACCGGTACAGGGAAATAATGAGCAGTTCTTC.

The rearrangement links TRBV6-2 or TRBV6-3 to TRBJ2-1; tentatively, D is TRBD2 (5 bases). V shed 4 bases and J shed 5 bases, with 9 bases lying between them. From germline, CDR1 is MNHEY and CDR2 SVGEGT. The CDR3 loop spans 13 amino acids. The CDR3 here is CASSSGSHNEQFF. As DNA, the CDR3 is TGTGCCAGCAGTTCGGGGAGCCACAATGAGCAGTTCTTC.

This sequence joins TRBV24-1 and TRBJ2-1; 9 nucleotides match TRBD2. Looked up from germline, CDR1 is KGHDR and CDR2 is SFDVKD. V dropped 6 bases and J dropped 0; count of bases not matched to a gene: 2. The CDR3 covers 15 residues. The CDR3 reads CATSRAGGSYNEQFF. CDR3 DNA sequence: TGTGCCACCAGTCGAGCGGGGGGCTCCTACAATGAGCAGTTCTTC.

The table lists this clone with a few counts. The rearrangement links TRBV5-1 to TRBJ2-5; D not certain. The CDR3 runs 13 residues. Germline V gene lookup returns CDR1 SGHRS and CDR2 YFSETQ. V was shortened by 0 bases and J by 1 base, with 4 bases between the two germline ends. This CDR3 is CASSLVGQETQYF. CDR3 nucleotide sequence: TGCGCCAGCAGCTTGGTCGGCCAAGAGACCCAGTACTTC.

This rearrangement joins TRBV30 to TRBJ2-1; 8 bases are shared with TRBD2. CDR3 size: 14 residues. Germline trimming cut 3 bases from V and 9 bases from J; bases unmatched to any gene: 10. Germline values: CDR1 GTSNPN, CDR2 SVGIG (reference sequence). CDR3 sequence reads: CAWREIAGLSEQFF. CDR3 nucleotides: TGTGCCTGGAGGGAAATAGCGGGATTGAGTGAGCAGTTCTTC.

The chain employs TRBV5-5 and TRBJ1-1; D unclear. Trimming pared 5 bases from V and 4 bases from J, leaving 15 bases between. The CDR3 consists of 14 residues. The germline gives CDR1 SGHKS, CDR2 YYEKEE (reference sequence). The CDR3 reads CASSYERVGTEAFF. In nucleotides, the CDR3 is TGTGCCAGCAGTTACGAGCGCGTGGGCACTGAAGCTTTCTTT.

The V gene is TRBV20-1, the J gene TRBJ2-5; maybe TRBD1 (5 bases). CDR1 is DFQATT, CDR2 SNEGSKA, per germline (reference sequence). The CDR3 extends over 11 amino acids. Trimming left V 5 bases short and J 2 bases short, with 6 bases between. As DNA, the CDR3 is TGCAGTGCTCAGGGTCAAGAGACCCAGTACTTC. It encodes CSAQGQETQYF.

The chain combines TRBV24-1 with TRBJ2-3; 7 bases are a match to TRBD2. CDR1 is KGHDR, CDR2 SFDVKD, per germline. The J segment lost 0 bases and the V segment lost 4 bases, leaving 6 bases of the junction unmatched. The CDR3 consists of 16 residues. In DNA, the CDR3 is TGTGCCACCAGTGACCCCGGGGGGTCTAGCACAGATACGCAGTATTTT. It encodes CATSDPGGSSTDTQYF.